These T cell receptor beta chains were read from a single sample in a study of T-cell reconstitution after alpha-beta-depleted transplantation in children. Each CDR3 protein is one row after TCRdb ran MiXCR on the PCR reads. The sample contains approximately 150,000 distinct CDR3 sequences, about 9% of which appear only once. Specimen: PBMCs, mostly from graft donor cells, collected 180 days after TCRalphabeta/CD19-depleted stem cell transplant. These receptors all come from a female patient aged 2-9 years who had a stem cell transplant for congenital amegakaryocytic thrombocytopenia, so the T cells may come from the graft donor. Both conserved end residues are part of each CDR3. Fields, in order: J gene, clone size, V gene, D gene, CDR3 protein, CDR3 DNA. A D gene is named only where the DNA matches it firmly. Clone size appears in some rows only: once, few, many, or a class for an expanded clone.

>TRBJ2-3|many|TRBV5-6|-
CASSLMSTDTQYF
TGTGCCAGCAGCTTGATGAGCACAGATACGCAGTATTTT
>TRBJ1-2|few|TRBV10-3|-
CAISSGVGYTF
TGTGCCATCAGTTCAGGGGTAGGCTACACCTTC
>TRBJ2-5|many|TRBV4-1|TRBD1
CASSREDRGLQETQYF
TGCGCCAGCAGCCGAGAAGACAGGGGGCTGCAAGAGACCCAGTACTTC
>TRBJ1-2|once|TRBV5-4|-
CASSSKKQGDYGYTF
TGTGCCAGCAGCTCAAAAAAACAAGGAGACTATGGCTACACCTTC
>TRBJ1-5|many|TRBV5-1|-
CASSLDMGGSQPQHF
TGCGCCAGCAGCTTGGATATGGGGGGAAGTCAGCCCCAGCATTTT
>TRBJ2-3|many|TRBV13|TRBD2
CASSSWTSGGAPSTDTQYF
TGTGCCAGCAGCTCTTGGACTAGCGGGGGGGCCCCCAGCACAGATACGCAGTATTTT
>TRBJ2-3|few|TRBV28|-
CASSFAGSGTDTQYF
TGTGCCAGCAGTTTTGCTGGCTCAGGGACAGATACGCAGTATTTT
>TRBJ1-5|-|TRBV20-1|-
CSALTGLGPQHF
TGCAGTGCTCTAACAGGCCTTGGGCCCCAGCATTTT
>TRBJ2-3|few|TRBV7-3|-
CASSLRLADTQYF
TGTGCCAGCAGCTTACGGTTGGCAGATACGCAGTATTTT
>TRBJ2-3|few|TRBV28|-
CASSFSGVEGTDTQYF
TGTGCCAGCAGTTTCTCGGGAGTTGAAGGGACAGATACGCAGTATTTT
>TRBJ2-3|-|TRBV11-1|-
CASSLTQGLQSVGSSTDTQYF
TGTGCCAGCAGCTTAACCCAGGGTCTCCAGTCAGTCGGTTCTAGCACAGATACGCAGTATTTT
>TRBJ1-1|many|TRBV29-1|-
CSVRGDTEAFF
TGCAGCGTTCGAGGGGACACTGAAGCTTTCTTT
>TRBJ2-6|many|TRBV28|-
CASSPLGSGANVLTF
TGTGCCAGCAGTCCTCTCGGCTCTGGGGCCAACGTCCTGACTTTC
>TRBJ1-2|-|TRBV12-3/TRBV12-4|-
CASSIGGSSPNYGYTF
TGTGCCAGCAGCATAGGGGGGAGCAGTCCTAACTATGGCTACACCTTC